Here is one TCR beta chain with its context. Recovered status in Cohort 3 required two negative PCRs, clearance, or symptom resolution. The germline V gene encodes CDR1 MNHEY and CDR2 SMNVEV (reference sequence). The CDR3 has 13 residues. V shed 10 bases and J shed 2 bases, with 13 bases lying between them. Measured with immunoSEQ multiplex PCR; TCRdb has only the in-frame clones, and not every one. This table has about 480,000 clones, roughly 88% appearing once. This sample stems from a study of blood T cell repertoires in COVID-19. This sequence was found in a woman between 35 and 50 years old who had recovered from COVID-19. The specimen was PBMCs or T cells enriched from blood (not recorded which). The chain employs TRBV27 and TRBJ2-3, with D possibly TRBD2 on 6 matching bases. DNA of the CDR3: TGTGCCACCTCATCGGGAGACACAGATACGCAGTATTTT. Translating gives CATSSGDTDTQYF.